This TCR beta chain was sequenced for a study of blood T cell repertoires in COVID-19 (dated by TCRdb to about 2020). General notes on the study: Collaborator samples came from the United States, Italy and Spain and covered acute and convalescent phases of COVID-19. The prospective study material was composed of cDNA or gDNA derived from T cells, B-cell-depleted T cells, or PBMCs. Subjects who had been exposed to COVID-19, were actively infected with it, or had recovered from it provided the deeply sampled blood TCRbeta repertoires that made up the dataset. The repertoires were released in a freely available public database intended as a resource for research on the immune response to SARS-CoV-2. Samples were obtained from the ongoing ImmuneRACE study (first 160 participants) and from 1,000 to 1,500 subjects provided by 6 global collaborators. A de-identified subject ID, COVID-19 status, age in years and sex were almost always included in the sample metadata. Where HLA class I and class II types were available, the types were taken from metadata supplied by the sample provider, not from assay-based typing. What the study reported, not specific to this receptor: How much clinical and demographic metadata was included differed by source and by participant, and the metadata was provided uncurated.

The immunoSEQ Assay, a bias-controlled multiplex PCR, was used to amplify TCRbeta CDR3 regions from genomic DNA. Processing in the source paper ran as follows. Nucleated cell counts per sample were estimated from amplification of reference gene primers within the assay. To quantify the absolute abundance of each unique TCRbeta CDR3 rearrangement, sequence reads were collapsed and filtered. For each sample, productive Simpson clonality was calculated by taking the square root of Simpson's diversity index across productive rearrangements. In TCRdb, the immuneACCESS table is reduced to in-frame sequences with V and J assigned. These tables do not hold every clone; where another copy was compared, an unresolved V gene accounts for under half, and the others remain unexplained. That table furnishes V, J and clone size, whereas the DNA furnished D and trimming. The sample profile shows 220,000 or so clones; about 85% of them were found once. The ten largest clones take up roughly a tenth of the sample.

One collaborating source in Seattle enrolled patients during active infection and followed them longitudinally through the course of disease. Collaborating institutions collected whole blood in K2EDTA tubes following their own protocols. Collaborator samples were shipped for TCRbeta analysis as frozen whole blood, isolated PBMCs, or DNA extracted from either sample type. Comment on this clone: The antigen this receptor binds is unknown. No base-level quality is on record; no much larger clone is a single base apart.

This clonotype was sampled from a woman aged 50 to 65 with COVID-19, enrolled during active disease. Input material: peripheral blood.

The DNA is TGTGCCAGCAGCTTCAGGACAGGGCCAGATACGCAGTATTTT. It specifies CASSFRTGPDTQYF. This chain is built from TRBV5-5 and TRBJ2-3; the junction holds 8 bases that match TRBD1. The germline V gene (reference sequence) specifies SGHKS as CDR1 and YYEKEE as CDR2. The CDR3, from cysteine to phenylalanine, totals 14 residues. The kept DNA is CDR3 alone, 42 bases in frame from the first base. From V the trimming removes 2 bases and from J it removes 4 bases, while the gene matches leave 3 bases of the junction unaccounted for. With the portions outside the CDR3 filled from the reference TRBV5-5 and TRBJ2-3 genes, the complete variable region becomes DAGVTQSPTHLIKTRGQQVTLRCSPISGHKSVSWYQQVLGQGPQFIFQYYEKEERGRGNFPDRFSARQFPNYSSELNVNALLLGDSALYLCASSFRTGPDTQYFGPGTRLTVL.